This T cell receptor (beta chain) was obtained from a study of cytomegalovirus exposure and HLA in healthy donors. Study-level information: Among 150 million to 200 million T cells, an earlier analysis found 95 million to 140 million unique TCR beta sequences. Study results and caveats: Fewer N-insertions than the roughly 600-donor mean were reportedly shown by an Asian-associated ancestry cluster in a later analysis. TCR beta chain V- and J-gene trimming was linked, in a later analysis, to a missense variant in DCLRE1C.

V was pared by 5 bases and J by 4 bases, with 23 bases between. Per germline, CDR1 KGHSH and CDR2 LQKENI. CDR3 size: 17 residues. Details on this clone: The antigen is unknown.

A multiplex PCR was run with 60 Vbeta primers and 13 Jbeta primers. Generated by immunoSEQ multiplex PCR, the TCRdb table keeps only in-frame clones and is missing some. The data hold about 88,000 clones, with 70% to 90% observed a single time. V gene TRBV18 combines with J gene TRBJ1-2; possible D gene TRBD1, 5 bases. The TCR comes from a young man in good health and CMV-seronegative. The material sequenced was PBMCs. CDR3 bases: TGTGCCAGCTCATCCCGCGGGGGGGAGAGCATGCGCTATGGCTACACCTTC. Protein product: CASSSRGGESMRYGYTF.